In this sample, the clone carrying this T cell receptor (beta chain) turned up many times. What it binds is unknown. The sample belongs to a study of T cell repertoires in cytomegalovirus infection. Background on the study: Matching HLA type, along with CMV infection, was indicated by public TCR beta signatures.

Germline CDR1 is SGHTA and CDR2 is FQGNSA. V was clipped by 2 bases and J by 6 bases, with 14 bases between them. CDR3 length: 15 amino acids. TCRdb independently ran MiXCR on the reads; one entry per CDR3 protein. The sample includes a few hundred thousand distinct CDR3 sequences, just under 40% of them seen just once. This chain joins TRBV7-2 and TRBJ2-1; D possibly corresponds to TRBD2 (5 bases). The sample was cultured PBMCs, taken from culture after CMV antigen stimulation. This TCR was sampled from a human donor in good health (CMV status not recorded). Some clones in this sample may be carry-over from other donors' samples. The CDR3 coding sequence is TGTGCCAGCAGCTTATGGCCCGGCCGGGGCAATGAGCAGTTCTTC. The encoded protein is CASSLWPGRGNEQFF. Full variable domain (outside the CDR3, taken from reference TRBV7-2 and TRBJ2-1): GAGVSQSPSNKVTEKGKDVELRCDPISGHTALYWYRQSLGQGLEFLIYFQGNSAPDKSGLPSDRFSAERTGGSVSTLTIQRTQQEDSAVYLCASSLWPGRGNEQFFGPGTRLTVL.